This TCR beta chain was captured in a study of regulatory T cells in long-lasting Graves disease. Findings and limits, study-wide: Persistent cases of Graves' showed reduced TCR diversity relative to newly diagnosed patients. The study found TRBV28, TRBJ1-2 and TRBJ2-5 favored in persistent disease. New patients shared about 910 public clonotypes, and persistent patients shared more, with a few thousand.

Combining iRepertoire HTBI primers with Arm-PCR of CDR3 regions, the authors built TCR beta libraries. TCRdb ran MiXCR on the multiplex PCR reads and lists one entry per CDR3 protein. Here the sample spans fewer than 600,000 distinct CDR3 sequences, 22% being singletons. This clonotype was observed a handful of times. Its antigen is unidentified. Time point meaning: persistent/refractory GD, antithyroid drugs over 5 years with positive TRAb. TCR sequences were obtained from RNA taken from PBMCs. Patients were enrolled at an endocrinology department in Xi'an, China. Germline CDR1 MNHEY, CDR2 SVGAGI. Trimming removed 3 bases at V and 1 base at J, with 21 bases between. The CDR3 is 18 amino acids.

Sequencing was performed on peripheral blood mononuclear cells (PBMCs), taken when the disease was refractory, from a patient treated with antithyroid drugs. This TCR was recovered from a female donor with Graves disease. The chain recombines TRBV6-5 with TRBJ1-1; D may be TRBD1 (6 bases). CDR3 in amino acids: CASSYRGGYTGTNTEAFF. Here the CDR3 DNA reads TGTGCCAGCAGTTATAGGGGCGGTTATACAGGGACGAACACTGAAGCTTTCTTT.